This T cell receptor (beta chain) stems from a study of metastatic and nonmetastatic thyroid tumors. On the study more broadly: From malignant and benign thyroid patients, repertoires in blood and in tumor or nodule tissue were compared. Study results and caveats: Significantly higher TCR beta diversity was reportedly seen in malignant thyroid tumors than benign nodules, in blood and tumor.

V was shortened by 6 bases and J by 4 bases, with 18 bases between the two germline ends. CDR1 is LNHDA, CDR2 SQIVND, per germline (reference sequence). This CDR3 contains 15 residues. There were no patients who had received any treatment before thyroid surgery. This clone was recorded many times. No antigen is known for it. TCRdb re-called clones via MiXCR from the PCR reads. The table includes under 20,000 clones, about 28% detected once. The source material was tumor tissue. The chain uses TRBV19 and TRBJ2-5, with D possibly being TRBD2 (5 bases). The TCR sequence derives from a female donor with papillary thyroid cancer or a benign thyroid nodule (not recorded which). Some clones in this sample may be carry-over from other donors' samples. CDR3 DNA: TGTGCCAGTAGCAACCGTGGACTCCGGGGAGAGACCCAGTACTTC. It codes for CASSNRGLRGETQYF.